This T cell receptor (beta chain) derives from a study of blood T cells in healthy people across ages. Primed by a sample-barcoded 5' primer and a J-beta primer mix, a second PCR proceeded for about 6 to 11 cycles. MiXCR, applied by TCRdb to the 5' RACE reads, yields one record per CDR3 protein. The table records approximately 690,000 distinct CDR3 sequences, 40% to 45% of them present only once. Germline values: CDR1 PRHDT, CDR2 FYEKMQ (reference sequence). V gave up 4 bases and J gave up 6 bases; unmatched junction bases: 12. This CDR3 comprises 17 residues. The sequence derives from a man of 80 years or more in good health. This chain uses TRBV13 with TRBJ2-2, with 9 bases matching TRBD1. The source material was blood. The CDR3 coding sequence is TGTGCCAGCAGCTCCGAAGCGGACAGGGGAGTGGCCGGGGAGCTGTTTTTT. Amino acids: CASSSEADRGVAGELFF.